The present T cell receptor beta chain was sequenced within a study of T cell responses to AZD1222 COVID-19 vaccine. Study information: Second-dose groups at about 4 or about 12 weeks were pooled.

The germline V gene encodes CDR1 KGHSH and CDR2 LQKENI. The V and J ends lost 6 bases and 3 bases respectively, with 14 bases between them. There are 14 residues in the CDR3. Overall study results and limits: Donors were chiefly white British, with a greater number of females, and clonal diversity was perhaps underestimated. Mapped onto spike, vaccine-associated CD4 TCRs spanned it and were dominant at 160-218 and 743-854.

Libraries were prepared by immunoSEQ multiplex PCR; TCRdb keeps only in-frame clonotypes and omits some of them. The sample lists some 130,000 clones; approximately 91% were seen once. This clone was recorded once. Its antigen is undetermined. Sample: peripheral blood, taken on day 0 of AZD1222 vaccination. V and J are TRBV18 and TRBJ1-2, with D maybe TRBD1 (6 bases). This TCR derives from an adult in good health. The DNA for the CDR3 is TGTGCCAGCTCCGGCACAGGGACTGACTATGGCTACACCTTC. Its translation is CASSGTGTDYGYTF.